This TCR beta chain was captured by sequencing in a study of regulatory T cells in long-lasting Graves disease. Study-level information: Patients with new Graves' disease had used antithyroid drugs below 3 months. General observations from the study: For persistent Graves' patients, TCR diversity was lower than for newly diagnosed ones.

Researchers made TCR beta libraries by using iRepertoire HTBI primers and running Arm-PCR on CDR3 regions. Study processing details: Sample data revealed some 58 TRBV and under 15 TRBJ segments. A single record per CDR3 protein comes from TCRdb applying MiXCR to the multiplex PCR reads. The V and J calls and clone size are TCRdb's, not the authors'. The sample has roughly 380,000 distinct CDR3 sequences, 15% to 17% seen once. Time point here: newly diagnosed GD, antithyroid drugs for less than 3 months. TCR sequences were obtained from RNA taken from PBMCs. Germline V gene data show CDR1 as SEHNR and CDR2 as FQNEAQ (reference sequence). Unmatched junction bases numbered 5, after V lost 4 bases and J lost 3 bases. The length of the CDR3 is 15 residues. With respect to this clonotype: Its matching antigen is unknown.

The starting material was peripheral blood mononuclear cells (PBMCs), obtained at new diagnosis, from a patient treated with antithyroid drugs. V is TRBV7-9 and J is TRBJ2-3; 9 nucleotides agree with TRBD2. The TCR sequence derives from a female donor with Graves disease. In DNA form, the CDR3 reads TGTGCCAGCAGCTCCTCGACTAGCGGAACAGATACGCAGTATTTT. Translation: CASSSSTSGTDTQYF.